These 24 T cell receptor beta chains originate from one sample sequenced in a study of metastatic and nonmetastatic thyroid tumors. Every patient was untreated before thyroid surgery. TCRdb redid the clone calls on the PCR reads using MiXCR. The sample yields more than 13,000 clones, less than 25% seen once. What was sequenced was blood. These TCRs come from a female donor with papillary thyroid cancer or a benign thyroid nodule (not recorded which). Some clones in this sample may be carry-over from other donors' samples.

The CDR3 DNA is TGTGCCAGCAGCCAAGAGGCCAGGGGGCATGACGAGCAGTACTTC. This translates into CASSQEARGHDEQYF. The gene calls are TRBV3-1 and TRBJ2-7, with 8 bases aligning to TRBD1. V was pared by 0 bases and J by 5 bases, with 6 bases of the junction left unmatched. The germline V gene has CDR1 LGHDT and CDR2 YNNKEL (reference sequence). The CDR3 is made up of 15 amino acids.

The table lists this clone with a few counts. The V and J genes are TRBV10-3 and TRBJ1-5; perhaps TRBD1 as D (6 bases). V was clipped by 0 bases and J by 1 base, with 13 bases between them. The germline gives CDR1 ENHRY, CDR2 SYGVKD. The CDR3 consists of 17 residues. CDR3 sequence (DNA): TGTGCCATCAGTGAGTCGGGACACCTCGCAAGCAATCAGCCCCAGCATTTT. Protein product: CAISESGHLASNQPQHF.

This clone was observed a handful of times. The chain links TRBV10-2 to TRBJ1-5, with D uncertain. Per germline, CDR1 WSHSY and CDR2 SAAADI. V was shortened by 6 bases and J by 3 bases, with 6 bases between the two germline ends. There are 12 residues in the CDR3. The CDR3 DNA reads TGCGCCAGCAGCGACCACAATCAGCCCCAGCATTTT. Protein product: CASSDHNQPQHF.

The chain uses TRBV24-1 and TRBJ2-1; 11 bases line up with TRBD1. The CDR3 is made up of 17 amino acids. Losses at the gene ends were 1 base for V and 6 bases for J; bases not matched to a gene: 7. Germline CDR1 is KGHDR and CDR2 is SFDVKD. CDR3: CATSDFRLGTGGNEQFF. In DNA form, the CDR3 reads TGTGCCACCAGTGATTTTCGTCTCGGGACAGGGGGCAATGAGCAGTTCTTC.

The sample holds many counts of this clone. A much bigger clone sits one base away, suggesting this may be a read error. The sample carries other DNA sequences with the same CDR3. The genes are TRBV6-4 and TRBJ2-5, with 7 bases fitting TRBD1. The J segment lost 1 base and the V segment lost 8 bases, leaving 13 bases of the junction unmatched. This CDR3 is 16 amino acids long. Germline V gene data show CDR1 as MRHNA and CDR2 as SNTAGT. This CDR3 reads CASGAATGDRQETQYF. CDR3 DNA: TGTGCCAGCGGTGCAGCTACAGGGGACCGCCAAGAGACCCAGTACTTC.

This clone occurred once. DNA of the CDR3: TGTGCCAGCAGCGGACGACTAGTAAACACAGATACGCAGTATTTT. Translation: CASSGRLVNTDTQYF. V usage is TRBV9 and J usage is TRBJ2-3; perhaps TRBD2 as D (6 bases). Germline-derived CDR1 and CDR2 are SGDLS and YYNGEE. The V end lost 3 bases, the J end lost 2 bases, and 13 bases lay between the germline ends. The CDR3 has 15 amino acids. The entire variable domain, with the rest obtained from reference TRBV9 and TRBJ2-3, is as follows: DSGVTQTPKHLITATGQRVTLRCSPRSGDLSVYWYQQSLDQGLQFLIQYYNGEERAKGNILERFSAQQFPDLHSELNLSSLELGDSALYFCASSGRLVNTDTQYFGPGTRLTVL.

This chain connects TRBV3-1 to TRBJ2-7; 9 nucleotides align to TRBD2. V lost 8 bases to trimming and J lost 1 base; unmatched junction nucleotides: 6. CDR1 LGHDT and CDR2 YNNKEL come from the germline V gene (reference sequence). The CDR3 is made up of 14 amino acids. The CDR3 sequence is CASLAGEGSYEQYF. Written as DNA, the CDR3 is TGTGCCAGCTTAGCGGGAGAGGGGTCCTACGAGCAGTACTTC.

The rearrangement links TRBV20-1 to TRBJ2-7, with TRBD2 matching 8 bases. The CDR3 has 14 amino acids. V shed 8 bases and J 3 bases; nucleotides not matched to a gene: 12. Germline V lookup: CDR1 DFQATT, CDR2 SNEGSKA (reference sequence). As DNA, the CDR3 is TGCAGTACTGTCCGGGAGGGTCCGTTCTACGAGCAGTACTTC. Protein product: CSTVREGPFYEQYF.

The rearrangement links TRBV16 to TRBJ2-7; D gene ambiguous. The V gene's germline CDR1 is KGHSY and CDR2 FQNENV. With 2 bases removed from V and 0 bases from J, the gap between germline ends came to 11 bases. The CDR3 is 15 residues long. The chain's CDR3 is CASSQIDPSSYEQYF. CDR3 bases: TGTGCCAGCAGCCAAATAGACCCAAGCTCCTACGAGCAGTACTTC.

In its sample, this clone was seen many times. This chain connects TRBV30 to TRBJ1-4; possibly TRBD1 for D (6 bases). The CDR3 covers 15 residues. V lost 2 bases to trimming and J lost 8 bases, with 18 bases between them. Germline lookup yields CDR1 GTSNPN and CDR2 SVGIG (reference sequence). The DNA for the CDR3 is TGTGCCTGGAGTATACTCCCGGGACAATGGGAAAAACTGTTTTTT. Protein: CAWSILPGQWEKLFF.

V usage is TRBV28 and J usage is TRBJ2-7; no clear D. There are 12 residues in the CDR3. Trimming left V 6 bases short and J 0 bases short, with 6 bases between. Looked up from germline, CDR1 is MDHEN and CDR2 is SYDVKM. The CDR3 nucleotides are TGTGCCAGCAGGGCCTTCTCCTACGAGCAGTACTTC. It codes for CASRAFSYEQYF.

Ten or more counts support this clone. Germline and junction disagree at one end, which may indicate a read error. The rearrangement uses TRBV9 and TRBJ1-1; D gene ambiguous. The CDR3 is 12 amino acids. CDR1 and CDR2 from the germline V gene are SGDLS and YYNGEE. CDR3 sequence reads: CAGSVGVTEAFF. The CDR3 DNA sequence: TGTGCCGGCAGCGTAGGAGTCACTGAAGCTTTCTTT.

This clone was seen many times. The chain carries TRBV19 and TRBJ2-1; D is unresolved. The CDR3 has 17 amino acids. The germline CDR1 and CDR2 sequences are LNHDA and SQIVND (reference sequence). V lost 4 bases to trimming and J lost 0 bases, with 16 bases between them. The DNA for the CDR3 is TGTGCCAGTAGTAGCTTATTAGGGTGGAGCTCCTACAATGAGCAGTTCTTC. Translation gives CASSSLLGWSSYNEQFF.

The J gene is TRBJ1-2, the V gene TRBV28, with TRBD1 matching 8 bases. The CDR3 extends over 15 amino acids. From germline, CDR1 is MDHEN and CDR2 SYDVKM. V was pared by 4 bases and J by 2 bases, with 6 bases of the junction left unmatched. The CDR3 is CASSSTGVSNYGYTF. The CDR3 DNA is TGTGCCAGCAGTTCGACAGGGGTGTCAAACTATGGCTACACCTTC.

This clone ranks as medium-sized. The CDR3 region is CASTLRGLYEQYF. CDR3 DNA: TGTGCCAGCACCCTCCGGGGTTTATACGAGCAGTACTTC. The V gene is TRBV12-3 or TRBV12-4, the J gene TRBJ2-7, with D tentatively TRBD2 (5 bases). V was clipped by 7 bases and J by 4 bases, with 14 bases between them. The CDR3 extends over 13 amino acids.

This clone was counted at least ten times. The chain combines TRBV19 with TRBJ1-1; tentatively, D is TRBD1 (6 bases). V was cut by 3 bases and J by 8 bases, with 13 bases left in between. The germline V gene has CDR1 LNHDA and CDR2 SQIVND (reference sequence). This CDR3 spans 13 amino acids. The CDR3, as DNA: TGTGCCAGTAGTATGGGGCCCGGACAGGAAGCTTTCTTT. Amino acid sequence: CASSMGPGQEAFF.

This rearrangement joins TRBV5-1 to TRBJ2-7, with TRBD2 matching over 12 bases. Trimming removed 4 bases from V and 2 bases from J; junction bases left unmatched: 13. Per the germline V gene, CDR1 is SGHRS and CDR2 is YFSETQ. This CDR3 spans 18 amino acids. In DNA form, the CDR3 reads TGCGCCAGCAGCCCCTGGCCGACTAGCGGGAGCGCGCCCTACGAGCAGTACTTC. Its protein product is CASSPWPTSGSAPYEQYF.

This clone appeared many times. The chain employs TRBV20-1 and TRBJ2-5, with D hard to call. The germline V and J ends were trimmed by 1 base and 1 base, with 10 bases remaining between them. This CDR3 contains 14 residues. In germline, CDR1 is DFQATT, CDR2 SNEGSKA (reference sequence). Here the CDR3 DNA reads TGCAGTGCTAGAGTGACATACAGCCAAGAGACCCAGTACTTC. Translation: CSARVTYSQETQYF.

This chain uses TRBV28 with TRBJ2-7; TRBD1 matches 8 bases. Germline V gene lookup returns CDR1 MDHEN and CDR2 SYDVKM. The CDR3 spans 14 residues. Trimming took 6 bases from V and 6 from J; bases not matched to a gene: 10. The CDR3 DNA sequence: TGTGCCAGCAGACTCCGGGACAGGCCCACCGAGCAGTACTTC. This codes for CASRLRDRPTEQYF.

The CDR3 region has the DNA TGTGCCAGCAGCCGACAAACTTACTATAGCGAGACCCAGTACTTC. It codes for CASSRQTYYSETQYF. J is TRBJ2-5 and V is TRBV11-2, with D hard to call. Looked up from germline, CDR1 is SGHAT and CDR2 is FQNNGV. There are 15 residues in the CDR3. V lost 5 bases to trimming and J lost 5 bases, with 18 bases between them.

This clone has more than one count but fewer than ten. An end of the junction differs from the germline gene, which may be a read error. CDR3 nucleotide sequence: TGTGCCAGCCGAGGGGAGGACAGTGGTAACTATGTCTACACCTTC. Amino acids: CASRGEDSGNYVYTF. The rearrangement joins TRBV10-3 to TRBJ1-2, with D maybe TRBD1 (6 bases). Germline V gene lookup returns CDR1 ENHRY and CDR2 SYGVKD. This CDR3 region has 15 residues.

The chain is built from TRBV24-1 and TRBJ2-3; 9 bases are a match to TRBD2. The V gene's germline CDR1 is KGHDR and CDR2 SFDVKD. This CDR3 spans 18 amino acids. J lost 5 bases, V lost 9 bases, and 20 bases had no gene match. The CDR3 region is CATSSNGNSGSHKDTQYF. The CDR3 DNA follows: TGTGCCACCTCATCTAACGGGAATAGCGGGAGCCATAAAGATACGCAGTATTTT.

This clone occurred a few times. The chain joins TRBV28 to TRBJ1-1; no firm D call. Germline V gene sequence: CDR1 MDHEN, CDR2 SYDVKM. Trimming left V 2 bases short and J 2 bases short, with 3 bases between. This CDR3 is built from 12 residues. The CDR3 DNA reads as TGTGCCAGCAGTTTAGGTAACACTGAAGCTTTCTTT. Translating gives CASSLGNTEAFF.

This chain connects TRBV10-3 to TRBJ2-7, with 12 bases that match TRBD1. This CDR3 spans 20 amino acids. V dropped 1 base and J dropped 4; count of bases not matched to a gene: 17. Germline V gene lookup returns CDR1 ENHRY and CDR2 SYGVKD. Here the CDR3 reads CAISEWGTGTGGPLRYEQYF. For the CDR3, the DNA is TGTGCCATCAGTGAGTGGGGGACCGGGACAGGGGGCCCCTTGAGGTACGAGCAGTACTTC.